The 10 T cell receptor beta chains below all came from one sample that was sequenced in a study of T cell responses to AZD1222 COVID-19 vaccine. TCRdb's table, derived via immunoSEQ multiplex PCR, lists solely in-frame clones and lacks some. The sample yields about 130,000 clones, roughly 91% seen once. The sequences come from peripheral blood, collected on day 0 of AZD1222 vaccination. These receptors all stem from an adult in good health.

V gene TRBV27 combines with J gene TRBJ2-4, with TRBD1 matching over 7 bases. Germline CDR1 MNHEY, CDR2 SMNVEV (reference sequence). Trimming took 6 bases from V and 2 from J; bases not matched to a gene: 7. This CDR3 contains 15 residues. CDR3 nucleotides: TGTGCCAGCAGACCCGACAGGGCTACCAAAAACATTCAGTACTTC. Amino acids: CASRPDRATKNIQYF.

In its sample, this clone was seen once. This chain connects TRBV3-1 (or the pseudogene TRBV3-2) to TRBJ1-2; TRBD1 matches at 8 bases. Unmatched junction bases numbered 1, after V lost 4 bases and J lost 3 bases. Looked up from germline, CDR1 is LGHDT and CDR2 is YNNKEL (reference sequence). The CDR3 is 13 residues long. CDR3 protein: CASSPTGDYGYTF. Written as DNA, the CDR3 is TGTGCCAGCAGCCCGACAGGGGACTATGGCTACACCTTC.

The rearrangement uses TRBV19 and TRBJ1-1; possibly TRBD1 for D (5 bases). This CDR3 is built from 14 residues. V lost 6 bases to trimming and J lost 5 bases, with 16 bases between them. CDR1 and CDR2 (germline): LNHDA, SQIVND (reference sequence). The CDR3 nucleotides read TGTGCCAGTAGGCCCCGGGACCGCGGTACTGAAGCTTTCTTT. Translated, it gives CASRPRDRGTEAFF.

V is TRBV30 and J is TRBJ2-7; 10 nucleotides match TRBD2. CDR1 is GTSNPN, CDR2 SVGIG, per germline (reference sequence). There are 14 residues in the CDR3. V trimming: 4 bases; J trimming: 3 bases; junction bases outside the gene matches: 6. CDR3 loop: CAWKSKREGYEQYF. DNA for the CDR3: TGTGCCTGGAAGTCGAAGCGGGAGGGCTACGAGCAGTACTTC.

CDR3 sequence (DNA): TGTGCCAGCAGCTACCGGGACAGGGGGGATGAAAAACTGTTTTTT. Its protein product is CASSYRDRGDEKLFF. The V and J genes are TRBV7-6 and TRBJ1-4; 11 bases match TRBD1. Trimming cost V 4 bases and J 6 bases; bases outside gene matches: 4. Germline CDR1 is SGHVS and CDR2 is FNYEAQ. The CDR3 has 15 residues.

V and J are TRBV28 and TRBJ2-5; a weak D match, TRBD2 (5 bases). Trimming left V 6 bases short and J 1 base short, with 12 bases between. This CDR3 has 14 residues. CDR1 and CDR2 from the germline V gene are MDHEN and SYDVKM. Written as DNA, the CDR3 is TGTGCCAGCAGATGGACTCCGAGCCAAGAGACCCAGTACTTC. Translation gives CASRWTPSQETQYF.

This clone was counted only a few times. The chain recombines TRBV13 with TRBJ2-3; the match to TRBD1 covers 8 bases. The CDR3 is 14 amino acids. After removal of 4 bases from V and 3 bases from J, the junction contained 3 bases not matched to a gene. Germline V gene data show CDR1 as PRHDT and CDR2 as FYEKMQ (reference sequence). CDR3 DNA: TGTGCCAGCAGCTCCCGACAGGGGACAGATACGCAGTATTTT. It codes for CASSSRQGTDTQYF.

The rearrangement joins TRBV24-1 to TRBJ1-5; a weak D match, TRBD1 (5 bases). Trimming pared 1 base from V and 5 bases from J, leaving 8 bases between. Germline V gene data show CDR1 as KGHDR and CDR2 as SFDVKD. The CDR3 runs 14 residues. The DNA of the CDR3 is TGTGCCACCAGTGATTTTAGGGGAGATCAGCCCCAGCATTTT. Its translation is CATSDFRGDQPQHF.

The chain combines TRBV7-8 with TRBJ2-5; 7 bases agree with TRBD2. This CDR3 region has 17 residues. J gave up 2 bases and V 1 base, and 10 bases lay outside the gene matches. Per the germline V gene, CDR1 is SGHVS and CDR2 is FQNEAQ. CDR3: CASSLDLLRAGQETQYF. The CDR3 DNA reads TGTGCCAGCAGCTTAGATCTGCTGCGAGCGGGACAAGAGACCCAGTACTTC.

The chain combines TRBV6-6 with TRBJ1-1, with 8 bases that match TRBD1. The V gene's germline CDR1 is MNHNY and CDR2 SVGAGI (reference sequence). This CDR3 has 12 residues. Trimming cost V 6 bases and J 7 bases; bases outside gene matches: 4. The CDR3 spells CASSHGQGEAFF. The CDR3 nucleotides read TGTGCCAGCAGCCACGGACAGGGTGAAGCTTTCTTT.